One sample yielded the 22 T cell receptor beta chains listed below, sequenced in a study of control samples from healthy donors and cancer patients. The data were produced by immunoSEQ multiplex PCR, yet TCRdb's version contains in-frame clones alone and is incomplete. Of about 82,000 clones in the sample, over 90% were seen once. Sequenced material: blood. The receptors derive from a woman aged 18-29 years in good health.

The CDR3 DNA reads as TGTGCCAGCAGTTTATACGCCCAAGAGACCCAGTACTTC. This translates into CASSLYAQETQYF. The J gene is TRBJ2-5, the V gene TRBV28; D remains unclear. Germline CDR1 is MDHEN and CDR2 is SYDVKM. CDR3 length: 13 amino acids. With 1 base removed from V and 1 base from J, the gap between germline ends came to 4 bases.

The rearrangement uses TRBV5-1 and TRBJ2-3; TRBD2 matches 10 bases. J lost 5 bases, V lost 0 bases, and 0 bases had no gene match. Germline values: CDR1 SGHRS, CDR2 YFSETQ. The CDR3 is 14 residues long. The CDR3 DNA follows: TGCGCCAGCAGCTTGGGACTAGCGGGAGATACGCAGTATTTT. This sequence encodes CASSLGLAGDTQYF.

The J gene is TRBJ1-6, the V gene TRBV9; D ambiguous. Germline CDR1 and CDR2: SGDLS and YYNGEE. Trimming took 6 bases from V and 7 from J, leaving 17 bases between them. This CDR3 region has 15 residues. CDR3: CASTADQSPNSPLHF. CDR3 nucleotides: TGTGCCAGCACCGCAGACCAAAGCCCAAATTCACCCCTCCACTTT. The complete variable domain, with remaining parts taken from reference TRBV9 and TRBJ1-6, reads DSGVTQTPKHLITATGQRVTLRCSPRSGDLSVYWYQQSLDQGLQFLIQYYNGEERAKGNILERFSAQQFPDLHSELNLSSLELGDSALYFCASTADQSPNSPLHFGNGTRLTVT.

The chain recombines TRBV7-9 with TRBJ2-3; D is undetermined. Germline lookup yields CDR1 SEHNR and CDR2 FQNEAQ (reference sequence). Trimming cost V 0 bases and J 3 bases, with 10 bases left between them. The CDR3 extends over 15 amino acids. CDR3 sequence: CASSLAETATDTQYF. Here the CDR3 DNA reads TGTGCCAGCAGCTTAGCCGAAACTGCGACAGATACGCAGTATTTT.

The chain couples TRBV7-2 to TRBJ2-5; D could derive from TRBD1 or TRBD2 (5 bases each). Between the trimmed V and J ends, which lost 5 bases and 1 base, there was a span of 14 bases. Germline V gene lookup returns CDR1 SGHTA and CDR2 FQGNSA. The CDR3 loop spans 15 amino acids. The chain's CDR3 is CASSLQYGAQETQYF. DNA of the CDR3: TGTGCCAGCAGCCTCCAATACGGGGCCCAAGAGACCCAGTACTTC.

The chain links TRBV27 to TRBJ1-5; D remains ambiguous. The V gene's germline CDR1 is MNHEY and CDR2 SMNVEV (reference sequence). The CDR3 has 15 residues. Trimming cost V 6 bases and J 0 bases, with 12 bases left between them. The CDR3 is CASRGTDYSNQPQHF. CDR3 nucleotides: TGTGCCAGCAGAGGAACGGATTATAGCAATCAGCCCCAGCATTTT.

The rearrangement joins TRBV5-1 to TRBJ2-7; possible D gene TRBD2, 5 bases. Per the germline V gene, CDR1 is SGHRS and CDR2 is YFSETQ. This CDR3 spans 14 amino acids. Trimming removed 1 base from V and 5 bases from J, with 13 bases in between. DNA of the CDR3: TGCGCCAGCAGCTTGTCGGCACCCGGGGACGAGCAGTACTTC. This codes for CASSLSAPGDEQYF.

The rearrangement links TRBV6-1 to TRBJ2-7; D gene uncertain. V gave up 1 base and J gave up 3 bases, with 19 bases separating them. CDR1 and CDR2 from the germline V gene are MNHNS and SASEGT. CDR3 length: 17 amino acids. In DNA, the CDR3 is TGTGCCAGCAGTGAAGGATTAACCGCCGGCCAGTTCTACGAGCAGTACTTC. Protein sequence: CASSEGLTAGQFYEQYF.

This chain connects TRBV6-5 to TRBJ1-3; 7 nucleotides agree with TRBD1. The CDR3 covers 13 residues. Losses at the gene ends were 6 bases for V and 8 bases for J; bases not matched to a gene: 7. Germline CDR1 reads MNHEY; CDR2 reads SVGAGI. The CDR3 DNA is TGTGCCAGCAGGATAAACAGGGGTGACACCATATATTTT. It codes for CASRINRGDTIYF.

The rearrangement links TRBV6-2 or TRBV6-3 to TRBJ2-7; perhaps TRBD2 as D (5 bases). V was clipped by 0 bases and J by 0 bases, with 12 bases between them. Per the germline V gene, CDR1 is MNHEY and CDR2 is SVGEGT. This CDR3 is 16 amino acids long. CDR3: CASSYSTIPSSYEQYF. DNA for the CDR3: TGTGCCAGCAGTTACTCGACTATCCCGAGCTCCTACGAGCAGTACTTC.

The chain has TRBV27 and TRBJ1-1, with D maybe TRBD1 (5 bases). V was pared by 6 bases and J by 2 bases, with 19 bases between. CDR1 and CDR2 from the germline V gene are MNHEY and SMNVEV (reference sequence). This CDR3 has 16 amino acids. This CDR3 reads CASSQWGSPGNTEAFF. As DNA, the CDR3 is TGTGCCAGCAGCCAATGGGGCAGCCCCGGAAACACTGAAGCTTTCTTT.

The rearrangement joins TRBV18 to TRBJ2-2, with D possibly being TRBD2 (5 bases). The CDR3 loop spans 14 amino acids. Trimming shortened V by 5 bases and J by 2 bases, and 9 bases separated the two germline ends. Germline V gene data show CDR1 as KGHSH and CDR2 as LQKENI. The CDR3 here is CASSERQNTGELFF. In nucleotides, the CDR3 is TGTGCCAGCTCAGAGCGGCAAAACACCGGGGAGCTGTTTTTT.

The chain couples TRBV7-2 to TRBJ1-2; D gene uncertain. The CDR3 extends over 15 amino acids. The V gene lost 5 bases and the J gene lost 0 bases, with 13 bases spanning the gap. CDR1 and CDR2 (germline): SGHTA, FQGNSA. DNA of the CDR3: TGTGCCAGCAGCCTCGGCGGGAGTTCTAACTATGGCTACACCTTC. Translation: CASSLGGSSNYGYTF.

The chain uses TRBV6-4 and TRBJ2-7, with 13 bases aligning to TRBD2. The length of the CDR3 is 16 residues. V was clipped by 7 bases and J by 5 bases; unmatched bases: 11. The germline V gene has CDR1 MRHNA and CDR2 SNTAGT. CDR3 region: CASNGLAGAIFHEQYF. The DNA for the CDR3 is TGTGCCAGCAACGGACTAGCGGGAGCAATCTTCCACGAGCAGTACTTC.

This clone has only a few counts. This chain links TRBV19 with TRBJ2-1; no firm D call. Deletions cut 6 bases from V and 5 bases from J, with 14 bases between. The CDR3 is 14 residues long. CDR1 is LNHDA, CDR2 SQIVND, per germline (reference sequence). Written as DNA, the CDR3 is TGTGCCAGTAGGCCATCGTGGCTCGACAATGAGCAGTTCTTC. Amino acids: CASRPSWLDNEQFF. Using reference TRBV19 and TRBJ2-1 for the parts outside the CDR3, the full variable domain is DGGITQSPKYLFRKEGQNVTLSCEQNLNHDAMYWYRQDPGQGLRLIYYSQIVNDFQKGDIAEGYSVSREKKESFPLTVTSAQKNPTAFYLCASRPSWLDNEQFFGPGTRLTVL.

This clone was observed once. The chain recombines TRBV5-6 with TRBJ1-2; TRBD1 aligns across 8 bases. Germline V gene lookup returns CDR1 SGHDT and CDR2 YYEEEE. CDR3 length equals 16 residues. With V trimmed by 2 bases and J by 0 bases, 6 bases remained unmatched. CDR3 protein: CASSFQGAVSNYGYTF. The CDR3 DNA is TGTGCCAGCAGCTTCCAGGGGGCTGTCTCTAACTATGGCTACACCTTC.

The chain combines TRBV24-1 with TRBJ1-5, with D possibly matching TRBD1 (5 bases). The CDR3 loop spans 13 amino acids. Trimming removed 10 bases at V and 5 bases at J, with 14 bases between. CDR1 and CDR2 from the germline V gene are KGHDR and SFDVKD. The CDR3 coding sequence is TGTGCCACAGGACCAGGGAACGATCAGCCCCAGCATTTT. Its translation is CATGPGNDQPQHF.

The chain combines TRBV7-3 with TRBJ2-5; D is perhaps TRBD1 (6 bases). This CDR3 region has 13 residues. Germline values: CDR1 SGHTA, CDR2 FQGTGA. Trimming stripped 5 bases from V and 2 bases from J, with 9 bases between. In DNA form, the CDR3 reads TGTGCCAGCAGCCGAGGGGGACAAGAGACCCAGTACTTC. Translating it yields CASSRGGQETQYF.

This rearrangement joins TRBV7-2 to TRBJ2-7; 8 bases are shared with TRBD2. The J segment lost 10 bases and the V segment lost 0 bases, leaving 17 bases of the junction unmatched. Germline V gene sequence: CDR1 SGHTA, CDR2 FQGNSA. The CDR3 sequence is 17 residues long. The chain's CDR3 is CASSLAPGSGSSYGQYF. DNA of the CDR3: TGTGCCAGCAGCTTAGCCCCAGGAAGCGGGAGCTCCTACGGACAGTACTTC.

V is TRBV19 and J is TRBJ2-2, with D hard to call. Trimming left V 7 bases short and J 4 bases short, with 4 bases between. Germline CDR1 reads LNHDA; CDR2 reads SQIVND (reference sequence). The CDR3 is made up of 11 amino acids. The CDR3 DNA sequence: TGTGCCAGTACACTCACCGGGGAGCTGTTTTTT. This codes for CASTLTGELFF.

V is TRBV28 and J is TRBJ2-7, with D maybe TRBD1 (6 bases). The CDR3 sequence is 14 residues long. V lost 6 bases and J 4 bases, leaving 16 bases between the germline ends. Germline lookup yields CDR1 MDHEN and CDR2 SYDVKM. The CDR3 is CASSLQGYAYEQYF. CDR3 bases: TGTGCCAGCAGCCTACAGGGATATGCGTACGAGCAGTACTTC.

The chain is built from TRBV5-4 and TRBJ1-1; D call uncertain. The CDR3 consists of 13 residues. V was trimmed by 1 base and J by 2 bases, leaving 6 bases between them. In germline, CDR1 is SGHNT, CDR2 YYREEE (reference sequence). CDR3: CASSLHSNTEAFF. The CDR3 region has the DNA TGTGCCAGCAGCTTGCACAGCAACACTGAAGCTTTCTTT.